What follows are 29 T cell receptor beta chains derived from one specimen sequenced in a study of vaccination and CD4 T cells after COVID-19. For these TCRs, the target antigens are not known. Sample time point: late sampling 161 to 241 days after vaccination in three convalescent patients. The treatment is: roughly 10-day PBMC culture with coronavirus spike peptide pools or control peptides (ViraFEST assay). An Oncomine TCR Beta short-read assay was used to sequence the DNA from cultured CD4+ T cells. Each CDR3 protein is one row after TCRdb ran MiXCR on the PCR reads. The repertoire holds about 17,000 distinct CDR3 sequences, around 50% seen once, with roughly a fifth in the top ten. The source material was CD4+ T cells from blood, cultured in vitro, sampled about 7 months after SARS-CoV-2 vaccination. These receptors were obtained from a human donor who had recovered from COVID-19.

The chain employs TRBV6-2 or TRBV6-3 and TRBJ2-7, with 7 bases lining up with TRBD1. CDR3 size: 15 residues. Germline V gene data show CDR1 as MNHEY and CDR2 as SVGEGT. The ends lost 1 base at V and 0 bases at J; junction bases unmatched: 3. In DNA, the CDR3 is TGTGCCAGCAGTTACTTGGGGGACAGCTCCTACGAGCAGTACTTC. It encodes CASSYLGDSSYEQYF.

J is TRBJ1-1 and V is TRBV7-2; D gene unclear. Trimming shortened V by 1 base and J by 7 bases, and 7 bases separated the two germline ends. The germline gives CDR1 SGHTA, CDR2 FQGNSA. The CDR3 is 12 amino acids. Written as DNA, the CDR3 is TGTGCCAGCAGCTTAGATTCCTTTGAAGCTTTCTTT. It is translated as CASSLDSFEAFF.

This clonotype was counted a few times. DNA for the CDR3: TGTGCCACCTCGGGACACGAGACCCAGTACTTC. Residues: CATSGHETQYF. The V call is TRBV10-3, the J call TRBJ2-5, with a tentative D call TRBD1 (6 bases). Trimming removed 10 bases at V and 5 bases at J, with 11 bases between. CDR1 is ENHRY, CDR2 SYGVKD, per germline. The CDR3 contains 11 residues.

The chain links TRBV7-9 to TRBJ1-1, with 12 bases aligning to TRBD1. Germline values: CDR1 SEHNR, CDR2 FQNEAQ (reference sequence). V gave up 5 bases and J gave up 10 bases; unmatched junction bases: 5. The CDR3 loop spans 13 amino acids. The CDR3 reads CASSNRDRGLAFF. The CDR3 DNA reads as TGTGCCAGCAGCAACCGGGACAGGGGGCTAGCTTTCTTT.

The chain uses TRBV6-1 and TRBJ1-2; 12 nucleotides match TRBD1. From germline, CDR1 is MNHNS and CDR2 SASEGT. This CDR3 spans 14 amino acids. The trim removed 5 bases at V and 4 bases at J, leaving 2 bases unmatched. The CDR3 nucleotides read TGTGCCAGCAGTACGGGACAGGGGGCCTATGGCTACACCTTC. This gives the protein CASSTGQGAYGYTF.

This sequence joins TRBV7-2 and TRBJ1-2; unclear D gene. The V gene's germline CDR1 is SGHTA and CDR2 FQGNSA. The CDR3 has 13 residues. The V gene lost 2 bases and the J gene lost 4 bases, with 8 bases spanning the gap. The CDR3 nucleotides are TGTGCCAGCAGCTTACTAGGGAGCTATGGCTACACCTTC. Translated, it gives CASSLLGSYGYTF.

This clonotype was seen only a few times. CDR3 nucleotide sequence: TGTGCCAGTAGTACATCGACAGGATCCTACGAGCAGTACTTC. It codes for CASSTSTGSYEQYF. J is TRBJ2-7 and V is TRBV19; the D gene is possibly TRBD1 (6 bases). Germline V gene data show CDR1 as LNHDA and CDR2 as SQIVND (reference sequence). V was shortened by 4 bases and J by 1 base, with 11 bases between the two germline ends. This CDR3 comprises 14 residues.

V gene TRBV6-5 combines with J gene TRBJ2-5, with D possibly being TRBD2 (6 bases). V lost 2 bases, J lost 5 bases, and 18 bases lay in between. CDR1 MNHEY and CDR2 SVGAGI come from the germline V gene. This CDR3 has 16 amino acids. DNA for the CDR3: TGTGCCAGCAGTTACACGGGCGGGCGGAGCGGGGAGACCCAGTACTTC. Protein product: CASSYTGGRSGETQYF.

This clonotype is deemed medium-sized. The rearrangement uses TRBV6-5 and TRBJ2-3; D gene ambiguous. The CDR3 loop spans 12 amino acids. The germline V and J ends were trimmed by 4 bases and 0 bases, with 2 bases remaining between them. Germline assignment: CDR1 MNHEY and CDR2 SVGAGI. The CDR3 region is CASSSSTDTQYF. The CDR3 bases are TGTGCCAGCAGTTCTAGCACAGATACGCAGTATTTT.

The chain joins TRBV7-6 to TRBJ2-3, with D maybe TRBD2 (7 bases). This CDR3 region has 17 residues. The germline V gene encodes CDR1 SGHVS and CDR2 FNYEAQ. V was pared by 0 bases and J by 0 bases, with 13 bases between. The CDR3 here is CASSLAGASGSTDTQYF. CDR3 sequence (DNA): TGTGCCAGCAGCTTAGCGGGGGCTAGCGGTAGCACAGATACGCAGTATTTT.

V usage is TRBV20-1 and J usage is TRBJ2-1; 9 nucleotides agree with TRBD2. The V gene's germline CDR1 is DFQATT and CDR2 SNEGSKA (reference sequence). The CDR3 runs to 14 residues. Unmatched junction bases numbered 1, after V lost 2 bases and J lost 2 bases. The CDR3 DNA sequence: TGCAGTGCTAGACGACTAGCGGCCTACAATGAGCAGTTCTTC. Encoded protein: CSARRLAAYNEQFF.

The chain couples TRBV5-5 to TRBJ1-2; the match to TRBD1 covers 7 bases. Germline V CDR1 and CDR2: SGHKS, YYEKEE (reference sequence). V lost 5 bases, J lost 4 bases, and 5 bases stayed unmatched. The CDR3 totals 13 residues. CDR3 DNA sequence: TGTGCCAGCAGTTTAAGGGACAGCTATGGCTACACCTTC. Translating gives CASSLRDSYGYTF.

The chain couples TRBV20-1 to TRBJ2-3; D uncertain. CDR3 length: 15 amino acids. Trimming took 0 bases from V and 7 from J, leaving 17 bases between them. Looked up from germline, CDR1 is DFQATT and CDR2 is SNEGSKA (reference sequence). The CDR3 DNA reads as TGCAGTGCTAGAGATCTGGCACGAGAATCGCATACGCAGTATTTT. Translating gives CSARDLARESHTQYF.

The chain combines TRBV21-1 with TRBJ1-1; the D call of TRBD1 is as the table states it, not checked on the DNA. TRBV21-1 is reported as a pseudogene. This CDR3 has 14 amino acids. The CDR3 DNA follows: TGTGCCAGCAGACCTAACTCGGGGGACGCTGAAGCTTTCTTT. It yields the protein CASRPNSGDAEAFF.

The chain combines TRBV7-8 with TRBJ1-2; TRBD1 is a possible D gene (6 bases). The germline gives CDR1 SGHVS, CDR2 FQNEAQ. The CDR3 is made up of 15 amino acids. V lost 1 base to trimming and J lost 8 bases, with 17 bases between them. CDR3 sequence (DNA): TGTGCCAGCAGCTTAGAGATACAGGGAATGAGGGGCTACACCTTC. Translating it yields CASSLEIQGMRGYTF.

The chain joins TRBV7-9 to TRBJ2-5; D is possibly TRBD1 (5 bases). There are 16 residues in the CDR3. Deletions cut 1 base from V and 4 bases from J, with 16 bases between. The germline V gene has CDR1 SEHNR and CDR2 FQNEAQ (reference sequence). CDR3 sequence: CASSLVPQGIRETQYF. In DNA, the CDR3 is TGTGCCAGCAGCTTAGTACCCCAGGGAATTCGAGAGACCCAGTACTTC.

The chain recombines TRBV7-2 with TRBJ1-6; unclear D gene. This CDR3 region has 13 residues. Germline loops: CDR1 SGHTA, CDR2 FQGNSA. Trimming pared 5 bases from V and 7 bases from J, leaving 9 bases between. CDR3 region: CASSPWHNSPLHF. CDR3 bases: TGTGCCAGCAGCCCTTGGCACAATTCACCCCTCCACTTT.

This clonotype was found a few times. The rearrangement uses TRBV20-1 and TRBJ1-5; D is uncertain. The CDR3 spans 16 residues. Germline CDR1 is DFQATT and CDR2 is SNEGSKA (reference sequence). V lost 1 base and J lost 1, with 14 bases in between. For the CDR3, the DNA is TGCAGTGCTAGAGGTTCACGGGATAGGAGCAATCAGCCCCAGCATTTT. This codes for CSARGSRDRSNQPQHF.

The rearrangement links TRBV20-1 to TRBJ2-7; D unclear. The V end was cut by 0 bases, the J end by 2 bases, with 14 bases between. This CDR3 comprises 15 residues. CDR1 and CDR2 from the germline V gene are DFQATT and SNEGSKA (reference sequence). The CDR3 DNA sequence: TGCAGTGCTAGAGATCCCTATGCTCTACCCTACGAGCAGTACTTC. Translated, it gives CSARDPYALPYEQYF.

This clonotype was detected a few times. The DNA for the CDR3 is TGTGCCAGCAGTTTCGTCGGGGGGGCGGAGGGCTACACCTTC. Translation: CASSFVGGAEGYTF. The V gene is TRBV6-5, the J gene TRBJ1-2; D is perhaps TRBD1 (6 bases). CDR1 is MNHEY, CDR2 SVGAGI, per germline. The V and J ends lost 4 bases and 8 bases respectively, with 17 bases between them. The CDR3 contains 14 residues.

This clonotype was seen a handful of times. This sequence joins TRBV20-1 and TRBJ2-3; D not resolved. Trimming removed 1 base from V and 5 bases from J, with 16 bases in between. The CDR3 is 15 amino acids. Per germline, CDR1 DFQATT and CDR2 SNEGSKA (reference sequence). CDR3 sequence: CSARAPGTTRDTQYF. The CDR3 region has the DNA TGCAGTGCTAGAGCCCCTGGAACGACCCGAGATACGCAGTATTTT.

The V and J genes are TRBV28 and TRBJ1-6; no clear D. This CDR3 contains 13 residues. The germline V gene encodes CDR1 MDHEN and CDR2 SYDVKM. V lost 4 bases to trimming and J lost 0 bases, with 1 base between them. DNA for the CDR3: TGTGCCAGCAGTTACTCCTATAATTCACCCCTCCACTTT. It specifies CASSYSYNSPLHF.

The CDR3 spells CASSAGTSAHTDTQYF. CDR3 bases: TGTGCCAGCAGCGCAGGGACTTCTGCACACACAGATACGCAGTATTTT. The chain combines TRBV6-1 with TRBJ2-3, with D possibly matching TRBD2 (6 bases). The CDR3 loop spans 16 amino acids. V lost 6 bases, J lost 2 bases, and 18 bases lay in between. In germline, CDR1 is MNHNS, CDR2 SASEGT.

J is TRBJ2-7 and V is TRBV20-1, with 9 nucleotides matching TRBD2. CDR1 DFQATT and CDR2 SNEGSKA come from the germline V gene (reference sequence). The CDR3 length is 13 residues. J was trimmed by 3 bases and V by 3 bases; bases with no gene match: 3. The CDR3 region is CSARSSGDYEQYF. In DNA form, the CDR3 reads TGCAGTGCTAGGTCTAGCGGGGACTACGAGCAGTACTTC.

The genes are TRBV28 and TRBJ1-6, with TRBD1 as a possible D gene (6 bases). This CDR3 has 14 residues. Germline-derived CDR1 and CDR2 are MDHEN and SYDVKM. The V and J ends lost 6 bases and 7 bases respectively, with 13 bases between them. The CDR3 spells CASRRGQTNSPLHF. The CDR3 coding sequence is TGTGCCAGCAGGAGGGGACAAACGAATTCACCCCTCCACTTT.

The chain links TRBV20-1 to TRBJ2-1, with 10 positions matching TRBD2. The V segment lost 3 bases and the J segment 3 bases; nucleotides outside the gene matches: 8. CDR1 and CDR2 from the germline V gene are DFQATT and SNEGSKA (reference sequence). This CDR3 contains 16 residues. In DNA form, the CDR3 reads TGCAGTGCTAGCGAACTCCTAGCGGGAGACTACAATGAGCAGTTCTTC. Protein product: CSASELLAGDYNEQFF.

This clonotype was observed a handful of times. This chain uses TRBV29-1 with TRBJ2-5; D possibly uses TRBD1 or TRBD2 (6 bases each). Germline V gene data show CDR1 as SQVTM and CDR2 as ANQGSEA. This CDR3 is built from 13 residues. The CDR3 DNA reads TGCAGTCATAACAGGGAGGCTGAAAAGACCCAGTACTTC. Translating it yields CSHNREAEKTQYF. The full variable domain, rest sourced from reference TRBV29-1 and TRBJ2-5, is SAVISQKPSRDICQRGTSLTIQCQVDSQVTMMFWYRQQPGQSLTLIATANQGSEATYESGFVIDKFPISRPNLTFSTLTVSNMSPEDSSIYLCSHNREAEKTQYFGPGTRLLVL.

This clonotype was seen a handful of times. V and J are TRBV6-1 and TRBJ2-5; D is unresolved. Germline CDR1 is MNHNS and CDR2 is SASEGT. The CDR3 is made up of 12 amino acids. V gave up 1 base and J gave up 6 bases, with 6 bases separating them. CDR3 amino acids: CASSEVLKTQYF. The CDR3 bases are TGTGCCAGCAGTGAAGTTTTGAAGACCCAGTACTTC.

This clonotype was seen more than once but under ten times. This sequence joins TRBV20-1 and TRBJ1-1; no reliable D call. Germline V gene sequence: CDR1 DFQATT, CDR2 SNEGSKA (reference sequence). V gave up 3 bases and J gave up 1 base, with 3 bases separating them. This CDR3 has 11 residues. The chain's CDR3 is CSARGNTEAFF. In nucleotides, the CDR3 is TGCAGTGCTAGGGGGAACACTGAAGCTTTCTTT.